The 9 T cell receptor beta chains in this list originate from one sample, sequenced in a study of cytomegalovirus exposure and HLA in healthy donors. Amplification used 60 Vbeta primers and 13 Jbeta primers. The table came from immunoSEQ multiplex PCR; TCRdb's copy has only in-frame clones and leaves some out. The profile shows about 86,000 clones, approximately 78% of them singletons. The specimen sequenced was PBMCs. These receptors came from a male donor in good health and CMV-seropositive.

This rearrangement joins TRBV7-2 to TRBJ2-7; 8 bases fit TRBD2. Germline V gives CDR1 SGHTA, CDR2 FQGNSA. The CDR3 length is 14 residues. With V trimmed by 2 bases and J by 7 bases, 7 bases remained unmatched. For the CDR3, the DNA is TGTGCCAGCAGCTTAAGGGGACTAGTAAGGGAGCAGTACTTC. It yields the protein CASSLRGLVREQYF.

This clone was recorded a few times. The chain employs TRBV5-1 and TRBJ2-7; TRBD2 agrees at 8 bases. This CDR3 region has 18 residues. Germline lookup yields CDR1 SGHRS and CDR2 YFSETQ. Losses at the gene ends were 4 bases for V and 3 bases for J; bases not matched to a gene: 18. The CDR3 nucleotides are TGCGCCAGCAGCCCGCGAGGAGGTATAGCGGGAAACGACTACGAGCAGTACTTC. Its protein product is CASSPRGGIAGNDYEQYF.

The chain is built from TRBV30 and TRBJ2-2, with D tentatively TRBD2 (7 bases). Germline lookup yields CDR1 GTSNPN and CDR2 SVGIG (reference sequence). The CDR3 spans 21 residues. V lost 0 bases and J lost 2, with 28 bases in between. CDR3 region: CAWSVGRGEAGPKFNTGELFF. In DNA, the CDR3 is TGTGCCTGGAGTGTAGGCAGGGGAGAAGCGGGACCTAAATTTAACACCGGGGAGCTGTTTTTT.

The rearrangement uses TRBV5-1 and TRBJ2-1; D is unclear. The CDR3 extends over 14 amino acids. Deletions cut 3 bases from V and 6 bases from J, with 13 bases between. Germline CDR1 and CDR2: SGHRS and YFSETQ. The chain's CDR3 is CASSSLNVANEQFF. DNA of the CDR3: TGCGCCAGCAGCTCTCTAAATGTCGCCAATGAGCAGTTCTTC.

The chain is built from TRBV19 and TRBJ2-7; a possible D gene is TRBD2 (5 bases). Germline V CDR1 and CDR2: LNHDA, SQIVND (reference sequence). CDR3 length: 11 amino acids. V gave up 10 bases and J gave up 3 bases, with 10 bases separating them. CDR3 sequence reads: CATRTGYEQYF. DNA for the CDR3: TGTGCCACCCGGACTGGCTACGAGCAGTACTTC.

V is TRBV5-1 and J is TRBJ2-7; 9 nucleotides agree with TRBD1. Germline CDR1 SGHRS, CDR2 YFSETQ. With 3 bases clipped from V and 2 bases from J, the junction kept 6 bases outside the gene matches. The CDR3 totals 15 residues. The CDR3 protein is CASSSLGTGTYEQYF. CDR3 in DNA: TGCGCCAGCAGCTCCCTCGGGACAGGGACCTACGAGCAGTACTTC.

CDR3 coding DNA: TGTGCCAGCAGCTTAACCACAAGCTCCTACGAGCAGTACTTC. This codes for CASSLTTSSYEQYF. This chain links TRBV11-1 with TRBJ2-7; D not certain. The germline CDR1 and CDR2 sequences are SGHAT and FQDESV (reference sequence). There are 14 residues in the CDR3. Trimming left V 2 bases short and J 0 bases short, with 8 bases between.

The chain is built from TRBV7-2 and TRBJ1-2, with D unresolved. Trimming removed 8 bases from V and 0 bases from J, with 19 bases in between. This CDR3 is 16 amino acids long. Germline-derived CDR1 and CDR2 are SGHTA and FQGNSA. The CDR3 DNA reads TGTGCCAGCGGTGGCGGTAGGGAGGCGGCTAACTATGGCTACACCTTC. Translation gives CASGGGREAANYGYTF.

CDR3 region: CASSGPTETYNEQFF. The CDR3 bases are TGTGCCAGCAGTGGGCCGACAGAAACCTACAATGAGCAGTTCTTC. The chain is built from TRBV25-1 and TRBJ2-1, with D perhaps TRBD1 (5 bases). Germline CDR1 MGHDK, CDR2 SYGVNS. CDR3 size: 15 residues. With 4 bases removed from V and 2 bases from J, the gap between germline ends came to 12 bases.